This T cell receptor (beta chain) was observed in a study of cytomegalovirus exposure and HLA in healthy donors. Study-wide context: An earlier analysis found 95 million to 140 million unique TCR beta sequences from roughly 170 million T cells. The study's findings and limits: Most observed TCR sequences were rare, whereas some public TCRs were detected in many donors. Earlier analysis found most TCR beta V segments productive about 90% or about 30% of the time.

For this clone: What it recognizes is unknown.

This PCR relied on a set of 60 Vbeta primers and 13 Jbeta primers. Sequencing used immunoSEQ multiplex PCR; TCRdb keeps in-frame clones, though not all of them. Found here are 100,000 to 150,000 clones, roughly 80% of them singletons; the top ten hold under 5%. V was clipped by 5 bases and J by 13 bases, with 21 bases between them. Germline lookup yields CDR1 MNHEY and CDR2 SMNVEV (reference sequence). The CDR3 loop spans 15 amino acids. Though probably carrying unrecorded immune exposures, donors were nominally healthy at sampling. Sequencing input: PBMCs. The chain combines TRBV27 with TRBJ1-6; D might be TRBD1 (5 bases). The source is a man aged 18 to 30 in good health and CMV-seropositive. CDR3 loop: CASSRGGALLFPLHF. The DNA for the CDR3 is TGTGCCAGCAGTCGTGGCGGGGCCCTGTTATTCCCCCTCCACTTT.